The T cell receptor (beta chain) described here comes from a study of cytomegalovirus exposure and HLA in healthy donors. The CDR3 totals 17 residues. Trimming shortened V by 4 bases and J by 1 base, and 18 bases separated the two germline ends. Germline V lookup: CDR1 SGDLS, CDR2 YYNGEE. Amplification used 60 Vbeta primers and 13 Jbeta primers. Sequenced by immunoSEQ multiplex PCR; TCRdb stores in-frame clones only, minus some. The data contain roughly 170,000 clones, roughly 79% of them seen just once; the ten biggest clones take up 1.3%. Material: PBMCs. The TCR was taken from a young man in good health and CMV-seronegative. The chain employs TRBV9 and TRBJ2-1; D is unclear. In DNA form, the CDR3 reads TGTGCCAGCAGCCTTACCTTTGCGACCGGGTCCTACAATGAGCAGTTCTTC. Translating gives CASSLTFATGSYNEQFF.